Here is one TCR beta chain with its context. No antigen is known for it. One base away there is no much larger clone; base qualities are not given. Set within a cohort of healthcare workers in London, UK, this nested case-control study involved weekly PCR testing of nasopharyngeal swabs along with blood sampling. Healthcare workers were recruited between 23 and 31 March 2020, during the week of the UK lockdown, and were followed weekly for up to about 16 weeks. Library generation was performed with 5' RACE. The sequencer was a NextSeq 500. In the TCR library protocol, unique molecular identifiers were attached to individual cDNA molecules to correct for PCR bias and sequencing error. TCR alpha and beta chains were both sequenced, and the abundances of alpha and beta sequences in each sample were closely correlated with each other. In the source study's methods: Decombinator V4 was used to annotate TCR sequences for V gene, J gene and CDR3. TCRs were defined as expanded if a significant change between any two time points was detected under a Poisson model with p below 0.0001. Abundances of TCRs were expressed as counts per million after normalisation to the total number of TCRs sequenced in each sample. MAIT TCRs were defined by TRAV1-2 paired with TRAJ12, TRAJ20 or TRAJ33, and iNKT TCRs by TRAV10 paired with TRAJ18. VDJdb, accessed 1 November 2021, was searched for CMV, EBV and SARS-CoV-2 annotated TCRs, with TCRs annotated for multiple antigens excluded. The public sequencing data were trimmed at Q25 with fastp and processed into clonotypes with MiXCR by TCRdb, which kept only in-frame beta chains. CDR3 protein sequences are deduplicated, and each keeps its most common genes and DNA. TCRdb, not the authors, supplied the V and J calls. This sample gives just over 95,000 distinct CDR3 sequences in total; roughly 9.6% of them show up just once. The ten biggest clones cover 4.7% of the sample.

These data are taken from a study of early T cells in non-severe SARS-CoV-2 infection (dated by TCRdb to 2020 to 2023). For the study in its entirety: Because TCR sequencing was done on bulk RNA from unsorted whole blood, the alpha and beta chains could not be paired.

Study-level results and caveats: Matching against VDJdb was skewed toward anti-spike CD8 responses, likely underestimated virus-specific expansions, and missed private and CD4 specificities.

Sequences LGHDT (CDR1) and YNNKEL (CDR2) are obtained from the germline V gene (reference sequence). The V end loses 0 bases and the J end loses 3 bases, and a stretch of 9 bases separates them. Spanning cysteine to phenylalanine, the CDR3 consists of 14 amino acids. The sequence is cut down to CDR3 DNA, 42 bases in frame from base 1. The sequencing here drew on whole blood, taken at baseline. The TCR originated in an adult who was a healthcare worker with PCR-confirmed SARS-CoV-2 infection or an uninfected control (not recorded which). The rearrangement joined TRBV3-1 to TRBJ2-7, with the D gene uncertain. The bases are TGTGCCAGCAGCCAAGATCTAGGCAGCTACGAGCAGTACTTC. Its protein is CASSQDLGSYEQYF.